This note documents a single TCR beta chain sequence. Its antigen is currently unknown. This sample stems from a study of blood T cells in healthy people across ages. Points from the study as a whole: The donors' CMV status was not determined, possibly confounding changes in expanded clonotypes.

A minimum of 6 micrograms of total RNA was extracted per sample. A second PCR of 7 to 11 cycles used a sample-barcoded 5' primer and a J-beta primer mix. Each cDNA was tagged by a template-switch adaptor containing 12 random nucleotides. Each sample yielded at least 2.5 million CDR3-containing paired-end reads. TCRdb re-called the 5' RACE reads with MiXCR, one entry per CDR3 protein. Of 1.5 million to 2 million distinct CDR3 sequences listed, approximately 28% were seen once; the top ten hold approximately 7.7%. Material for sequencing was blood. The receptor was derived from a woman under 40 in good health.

In DNA form, the CDR3 reads TGTGCCAGCAGCTCAAGACGGGGGGACAGCTATTACACTGAAGCTTTCTTT. Encoded protein: CASSSRRGDSYYTEAFF. The chain carries TRBV11-2 and TRBJ1-1, with 7 nucleotides matching TRBD1. This CDR3 spans 17 amino acids. CDR1 SGHAT and CDR2 FQNNGV come from the germline V gene. The V segment lost 4 bases and the J segment 3 bases; nucleotides outside the gene matches: 14.